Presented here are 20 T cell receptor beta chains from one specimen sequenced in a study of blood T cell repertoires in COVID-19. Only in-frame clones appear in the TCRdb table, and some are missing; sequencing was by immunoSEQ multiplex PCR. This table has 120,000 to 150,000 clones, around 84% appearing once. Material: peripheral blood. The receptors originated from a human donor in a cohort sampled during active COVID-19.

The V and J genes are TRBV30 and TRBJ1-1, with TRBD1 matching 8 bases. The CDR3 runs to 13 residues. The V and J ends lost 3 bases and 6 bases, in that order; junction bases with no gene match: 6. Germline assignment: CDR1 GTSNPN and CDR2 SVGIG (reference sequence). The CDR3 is CAWRPTGAAEAFF. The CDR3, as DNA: TGTGCCTGGAGACCGACAGGGGCCGCTGAAGCTTTCTTT.

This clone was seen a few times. In DNA form, the CDR3 reads TGTGCCAGCACACAGGGGGATAATAACTATGGCTACACCTTC. This translates into CASTQGDNNYGYTF. V is TRBV11-2 and J is TRBJ1-2, with 8 positions matching TRBD1. The CDR3 loop spans 14 amino acids. Germline-derived CDR1 and CDR2 are SGHAT and FQNNGV. V was clipped by 7 bases and J by 1 base; unmatched bases: 5.

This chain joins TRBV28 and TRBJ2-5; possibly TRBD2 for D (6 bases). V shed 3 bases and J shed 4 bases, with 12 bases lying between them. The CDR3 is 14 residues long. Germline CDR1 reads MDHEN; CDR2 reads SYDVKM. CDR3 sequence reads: CASSFAGRGETQYF. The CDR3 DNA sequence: TGTGCCAGCAGTTTTGCGGGAAGGGGAGAGACCCAGTACTTC.

The CDR3 DNA reads TGTGCCACCAGTGATGGTTGGACAGGTGCAAATACGCAGTATTTT. Translation: CATSDGWTGANTQYF. The gene calls are TRBV24-1 and TRBJ2-3; TRBD1 agrees at 7 bases. Germline CDR1 is KGHDR and CDR2 is SFDVKD. This CDR3 has 15 amino acids. The junction had 9 bases not matched to a gene; V was cut back by 3 bases and J by 7 bases.

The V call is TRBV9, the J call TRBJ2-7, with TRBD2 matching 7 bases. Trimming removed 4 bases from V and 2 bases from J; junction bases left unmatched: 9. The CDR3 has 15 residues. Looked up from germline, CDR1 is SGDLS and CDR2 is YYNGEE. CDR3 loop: CASSLGGTAPYEQYF. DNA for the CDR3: TGTGCCAGCAGCCTCGGGGGGACCGCACCCTACGAGCAGTACTTC.

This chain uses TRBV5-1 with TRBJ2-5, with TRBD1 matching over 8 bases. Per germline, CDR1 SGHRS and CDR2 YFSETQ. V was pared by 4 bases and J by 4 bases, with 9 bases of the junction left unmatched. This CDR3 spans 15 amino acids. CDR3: CASSPAYRGRETQYF. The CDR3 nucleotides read TGCGCCAGCAGCCCCGCCTACAGGGGGAGAGAGACCCAGTACTTC.

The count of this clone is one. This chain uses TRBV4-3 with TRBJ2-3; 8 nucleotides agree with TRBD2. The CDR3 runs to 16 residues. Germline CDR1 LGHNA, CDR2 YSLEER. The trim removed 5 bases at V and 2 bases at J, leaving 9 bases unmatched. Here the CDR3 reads CASSSHVSGDTDTQYF. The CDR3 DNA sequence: TGCGCCAGCAGCTCCCATGTTAGCGGGGACACAGATACGCAGTATTTT.

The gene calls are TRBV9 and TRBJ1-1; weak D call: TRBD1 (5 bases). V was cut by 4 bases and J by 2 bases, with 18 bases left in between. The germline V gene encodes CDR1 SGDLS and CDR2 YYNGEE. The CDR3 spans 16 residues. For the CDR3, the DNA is TGTGCCAGCAGCCCCAACGTCATGGGGCAAAACACTGAAGCTTTCTTT. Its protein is CASSPNVMGQNTEAFF.

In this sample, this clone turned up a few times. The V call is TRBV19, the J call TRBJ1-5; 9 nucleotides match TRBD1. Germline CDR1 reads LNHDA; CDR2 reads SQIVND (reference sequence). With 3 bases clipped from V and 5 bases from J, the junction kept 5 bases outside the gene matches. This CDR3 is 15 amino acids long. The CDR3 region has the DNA TGTGCCAGTAGTATCCGGACAGGGGACTATCAGCCCCAGCATTTT. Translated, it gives CASSIRTGDYQPQHF.

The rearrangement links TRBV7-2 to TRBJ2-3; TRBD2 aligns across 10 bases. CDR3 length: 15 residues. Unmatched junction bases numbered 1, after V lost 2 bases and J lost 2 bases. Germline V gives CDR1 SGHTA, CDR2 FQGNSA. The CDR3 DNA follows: TGTGCCAGCAGCTTACTAGCGGGGGTCACAGATACGCAGTATTTT. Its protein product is CASSLLAGVTDTQYF. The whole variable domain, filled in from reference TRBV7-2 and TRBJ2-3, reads GAGVSQSPSNKVTEKGKDVELRCDPISGHTALYWYRQSLGQGLEFLIYFQGNSAPDKSGLPSDRFSAERTGGSVSTLTIQRTQQEDSAVYLCASSLLAGVTDTQYFGPGTRLTVL.

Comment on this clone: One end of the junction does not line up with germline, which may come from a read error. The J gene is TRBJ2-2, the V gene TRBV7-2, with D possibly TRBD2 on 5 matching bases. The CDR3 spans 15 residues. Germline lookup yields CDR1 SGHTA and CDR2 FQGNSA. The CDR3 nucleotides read TGTGCCAGCAGCTACAGCGGAGTTCGGGCCGGGGAGCAGTTTTTT. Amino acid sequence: CASSYSGVRAGEQFF.

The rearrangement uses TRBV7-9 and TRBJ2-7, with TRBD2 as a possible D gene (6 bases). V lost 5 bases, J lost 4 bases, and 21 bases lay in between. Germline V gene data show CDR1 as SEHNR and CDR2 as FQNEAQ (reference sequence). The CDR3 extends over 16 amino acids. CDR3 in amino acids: CASSRAGAGPPYEQYF. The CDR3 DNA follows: TGTGCCAGCAGCCGGGCCGGGGCGGGGCCTCCTTACGAGCAGTACTTC.

The CDR3 DNA sequence: TGTGCCAGCACCCACCTGAGGACAGGGCACAATGAGCAGTTCTTC. The encoded protein is CASTHLRTGHNEQFF. The chain couples TRBV27 to TRBJ2-1, with 8 nucleotides matching TRBD1. V shed 7 bases, J shed 5 bases, and the junction held 10 bases outside the gene matches. CDR1 is MNHEY, CDR2 SMNVEV, per germline (reference sequence). This CDR3 spans 15 amino acids.

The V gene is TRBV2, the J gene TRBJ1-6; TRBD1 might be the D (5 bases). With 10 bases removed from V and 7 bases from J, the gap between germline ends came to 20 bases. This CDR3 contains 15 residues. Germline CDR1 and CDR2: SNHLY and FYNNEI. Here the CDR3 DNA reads TGTGCCACCACGGGGGGGGGTCGACGCAATTCACCCCTCCACTTT. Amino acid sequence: CATTGGGRRNSPLHF.

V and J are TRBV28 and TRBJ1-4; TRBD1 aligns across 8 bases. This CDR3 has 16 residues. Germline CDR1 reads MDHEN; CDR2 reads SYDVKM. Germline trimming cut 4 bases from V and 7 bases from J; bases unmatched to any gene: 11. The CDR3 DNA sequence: TGTGCCAGCAGTTCCCGGACAGGGCGGTACGGTGAAAAACTGTTTTTT. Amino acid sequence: CASSSRTGRYGEKLFF.

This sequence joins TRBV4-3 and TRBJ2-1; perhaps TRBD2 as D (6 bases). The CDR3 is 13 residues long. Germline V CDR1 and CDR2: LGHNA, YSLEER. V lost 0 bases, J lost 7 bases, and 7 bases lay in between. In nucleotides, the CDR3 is TGCGCCAGCAGCCAAGAACGGGGGAATGAGCAGTTCTTC. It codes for CASSQERGNEQFF.

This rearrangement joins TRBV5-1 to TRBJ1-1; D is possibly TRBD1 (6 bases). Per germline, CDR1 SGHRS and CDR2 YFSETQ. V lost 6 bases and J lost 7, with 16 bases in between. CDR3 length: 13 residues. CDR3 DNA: TGCGCCAGCAAAAGGGGGGGGGCCGATGAAGCTTTCTTT. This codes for CASKRGGADEAFF.

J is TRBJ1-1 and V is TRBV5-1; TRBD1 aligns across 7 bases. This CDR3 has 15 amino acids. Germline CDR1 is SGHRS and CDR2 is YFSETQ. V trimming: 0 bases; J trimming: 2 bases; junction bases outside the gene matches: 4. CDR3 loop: CASSLDGTANTEAFF. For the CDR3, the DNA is TGCGCCAGCAGCTTGGACGGGACAGCAAACACTGAAGCTTTCTTT.

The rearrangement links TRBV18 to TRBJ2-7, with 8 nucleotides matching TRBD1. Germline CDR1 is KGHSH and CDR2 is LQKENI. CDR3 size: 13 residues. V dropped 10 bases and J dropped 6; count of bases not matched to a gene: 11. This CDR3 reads CATTYGTGLEQYF. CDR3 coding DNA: TGTGCCACAACATACGGGACAGGCCTCGAGCAGTACTTC.

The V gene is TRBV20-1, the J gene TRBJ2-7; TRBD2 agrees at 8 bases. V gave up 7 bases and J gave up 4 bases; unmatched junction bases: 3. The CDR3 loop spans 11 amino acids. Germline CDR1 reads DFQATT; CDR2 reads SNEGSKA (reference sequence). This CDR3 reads CSERGGYEQYF. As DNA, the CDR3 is TGCAGTGAACGGGGGGGGTACGAGCAGTACTTC.